A selection of T cell receptor beta chains follows, all from one sample in a study of T cell responses to AZD1222 COVID-19 vaccine. The protocol was immunoSEQ multiplex PCR, while the TCRdb copy is restricted to in-frame clones and leaves out a portion. The sample contains fewer than 250,000 clones, roughly 91% of which appear only once. Here the sequenced sample was peripheral blood, taken on day 0 of MenACWY control vaccination. The receptors derive from an adult in good health. Both conserved end residues are part of each CDR3. A D gene is named only where the DNA matches it firmly. Where a row states a size, it is once, few, many or the class of an expanded clone; other rows omit it.

D	J	V	size	DNA	CDR3
.	TRBJ1-2	TRBV13	.	TGTGCCAGCAGTCGCGAAGCCCTTTATGGCTACACCTTC	CASSREALYGYTF
.	TRBJ2-1	TRBV27	.	TGTGCCAGCAGTTGGGGAGACGAGCAGTTCTTC	CASSWGDEQFF
.	TRBJ2-2	TRBV5-4	.	TGTGCCAGCAGCTTGGTCCGGGGAACCGGGGAGCTGTTTTTT	CASSLVRGTGELFF
TRBD1	TRBJ1-2	TRBV28	.	TGTGCCAGCAGTCCACAGGGGGCGCGGGGCTACACCTTC	CASSPQGARGYTF
.	TRBJ1-4	TRBV3-1/TRBV3-2	.	TGTGCCAGCAGTCGTACAGGGAAATTGGCTAATGAAAAACTGTTTTTT	CASSRTGKLANEKLFF
.	TRBJ2-2	TRBV5-1	.	TGCGCCAGCAGCTTGGCAACCAGCGTTGGTACCGGGGAGCTGTTTTTT	CASSLATSVGTGELFF
.	TRBJ2-7	TRBV3-1/TRBV3-2	.	TGTGCCAGCAGCCAAGCTTCGGGATACGAGCAGTACTTC	CASSQASGYEQYF
.	TRBJ1-3	TRBV19	.	TGTGCCAGCTGGCCTACAGGTCCAATTCTCCCGGGGGCTGGAAACACCATATATTTT	CASWPTGPILPGAGNTIYF
.	TRBJ1-3	TRBV6-1	.	TGTGCCAGCAGTGAACTAAGGTACTCTGGAAACACCATATATTTT	CASSELRYSGNTIYF
TRBD1	TRBJ1-1	TRBV7-2	.	TGTGCCAGCAGTCGACAGGGGATGGGTACTGAAGCTTTCTTT	CASSRQGMGTEAFF
.	TRBJ1-4	TRBV7-9	.	TGTGCCAGCAGCTTGGGGGGGACTAATGAAAAACTGTTTTTT	CASSLGGTNEKLFF
TRBD1	TRBJ1-4	TRBV7-9	.	TGTGCCAGCAGCTTAGGACTCGGGACAGGGGTGTTCGAAAAACTGTTTTTT	CASSLGLGTGVFEKLFF
TRBD1	TRBJ1-2	TRBV23-1	.	TGCGCCAGCAGTCAACCAGACAGGGCCAGAAATGGCTACACCTTC	CASSQPDRARNGYTF
.	TRBJ1-1	TRBV5-6	.	TGTGCCAGCAGCTTTTCGGGGAAAGCTTTCTTT	CASSFSGKAFF
.	TRBJ1-1	TRBV3-1/TRBV3-2	.	TGTGCCAGCACTGTACACCCCGGGACACAAAACACTGAAGCTTTCTTT	CASTVHPGTQNTEAFF
TRBD1	TRBJ1-4	TRBV6-5	.	TGTGCCAGCAGTTATTCACCAGGGGGCACTAATGAAAAACTGTTTTTT	CASSYSPGGTNEKLFF
TRBD1	TRBJ2-7	TRBV7-8	.	TGTGCCAGCAGCTTCGGATGGGACAGGAGCTCCTACGAGCAGTACTTC	CASSFGWDRSSYEQYF
.	TRBJ1-2	TRBV4-3	.	TGCGCCAGCAGCCCAACTGGGGCGGGAGGCTACACCTTC	CASSPTGAGGYTF
TRBD1	TRBJ2-1	TRBV5-4	.	TGTGCCAGCAGCTTGGAGGGACAGGGGAATAAGTTCTTC	CASSLEGQGNKFF
.	TRBJ2-5	TRBV15	.	TGTGCCACCAGCAGAGATGCAAGGGGCGAGACCCAGTACTTC	CATSRDARGETQYF
.	TRBJ1-4	TRBV5-1	.	TGCGCCAGCAGCTTGGAAGGTCAGGGCTTTGAAAAACTGTTTTTT	CASSLEGQGFEKLFF
.	TRBJ2-2	TRBV21-1	.	TGTGCCAGCAGAGTAGCCTACAGGGGCCTCAACACCGGGGAGCTGTTTTTT	CASRVAYRGLNTGELFF
TRBD2	TRBJ2-2	TRBV2	.	TGTGCCAGCATCCTAGCGGGGGGGAGAAACACCGGGGAGCTGTTTTTT	CASILAGGRNTGELFF
TRBD1	TRBJ1-1	TRBV10-3	.	TGTGCCATAAGACAGGGAGGAGGGGACACTGAAGCTTTCTTT	CAIRQGGGDTEAFF
.	TRBJ2-2	TRBV18	.	TGTGCCAGCTCCCCAAACACCGGGGAGCTGTTTTTT	CASSPNTGELFF
.	TRBJ2-5	TRBV20-1	.	TGCAGTGCTAGACCGGTGAGGACCCAGTACTTC	CSARPVRTQYF
.	TRBJ1-6	TRBV5-5	once	TGTGCCAGCATCCCCGCCCCAGGGAGGGAGAATTCACCCCTCCACTTT	CASIPAPGRENSPLHF
.	TRBJ2-7	TRBV5-1	.	TGCGCCAGCAGCTTGGCAGCGAGCTACGAGCAGTACTTC	CASSLAASYEQYF
TRBD1	TRBJ1-6	TRBV30	.	TGTGCCTTAGAGGACAGGGCCTCACCCCTCCACTTT	CALEDRASPLHF
.	TRBJ1-2	TRBV19	.	TGTGCCAGTAGGATAACCGGGTCCACGGAAGGCTACACCTTC	CASRITGSTEGYTF
TRBD1	TRBJ1-2	TRBV18	.	TGTGCCAGCTCACCAATGGACAGGGGAGGCTACACCTTC	CASSPMDRGGYTF
.	TRBJ1-2	TRBV28	.	TGTGCCATCGCTACAGGCCGACATATCTATGGCTACACCTTC	CAIATGRHIYGYTF
TRBD1	TRBJ1-1	TRBV4-2	.	TGTGCCAGCAGCCATCGAGAGACAGGGGCCACTGAAGCTTTCTTT	CASSHRETGATEAFF